Below are 14 T cell receptor beta chains sequenced from a single sample in a study of technical replicates of blood from a handful of donors. Only in-frame clones appear in the TCRdb table, and some are missing; sequencing was by immunoSEQ multiplex PCR. The sample carries about 73,000 clones, more than 85% recorded once. The source material was PBMCs. All receptors derive from a human donor in good health. Some clones in this sample may be carry-over from other donors' samples.

V and J are TRBV7-9 and TRBJ1-5; 9 nucleotides line up with TRBD1. This CDR3 has 15 amino acids. CDR1 is SEHNR, CDR2 FQNEAQ, per germline (reference sequence). Germline trimming cut 5 bases from V and 3 bases from J; bases unmatched to any gene: 5. The CDR3 sequence is CASSMGQGNNQPQHF. The DNA for the CDR3 is TGTGCCAGCAGCATGGGACAGGGTAACAATCAGCCCCAGCATTTT.

This chain connects TRBV19 to TRBJ1-2, with 8 bases lining up with TRBD1. Looked up from germline, CDR1 is LNHDA and CDR2 is SQIVND (reference sequence). The CDR3 contains 15 residues. The trim removed 1 base at V and 4 bases at J, leaving 5 bases unmatched. CDR3 DNA: TGTGCCAGTAGTATAGGAGGACAGGGTATCTATGGCTACACCTTC. Amino acids: CASSIGGQGIYGYTF. Filled out from reference TRBV19 and TRBJ1-2, the complete variable domain reads DGGITQSPKYLFRKEGQNVTLSCEQNLNHDAMYWYRQDPGQGLRLIYYSQIVNDFQKGDIAEGYSVSREKKESFPLTVTSAQKNPTAFYLCASSIGGQGIYGYTFGSGTRLTVV.

The V and J genes are TRBV19 and TRBJ1-4; 7 positions match TRBD1. Germline V gene sequence: CDR1 LNHDA, CDR2 SQIVND (reference sequence). The CDR3 is made up of 13 amino acids. The ends lost 7 bases at V and 5 bases at J; junction bases unmatched: 4. CDR3 DNA sequence: TGTGCCAGTAAGAGGGGGCCGAATGAAAAACTGTTTTTT. It is translated as CASKRGPNEKLFF.

This sequence joins TRBV30 and TRBJ1-2, with 11 bases lining up with TRBD1. CDR1 is GTSNPN and CDR2 is SVGIG in the germline V gene (reference sequence). This CDR3 spans 14 amino acids. J gave up 2 bases and V 2 bases, and 1 base lay outside the gene matches. The CDR3 loop reads CAWSRDRGNYGYTF. The CDR3 nucleotides are TGTGCCTGGAGTCGGGACAGGGGGAACTATGGCTACACCTTC.

The CDR3 protein is CASSIAWGGTDTQYF. The CDR3 DNA follows: TGTGCCAGTAGTATAGCTTGGGGGGGGACAGATACGCAGTATTTT. The chain has TRBV19 and TRBJ2-3; 7 positions agree with TRBD2. The J segment lost 3 bases and the V segment lost 1 base, leaving 4 bases of the junction unmatched. Germline CDR1 reads LNHDA; CDR2 reads SQIVND (reference sequence). The CDR3 is 15 amino acids.

The table lists this clone with many counts. The chain recombines TRBV2 with TRBJ1-5; D perhaps matches TRBD1 (5 bases). V gave up 6 bases and J gave up 0 bases, with 15 bases separating them. The length of the CDR3 is 16 residues. Per germline, CDR1 SNHLY and CDR2 FYNNEI. The CDR3 coding sequence is TGTGCCAGCAGAGAATCAGGGATTTATAGCAATCAGCCCCAGCATTTT. This translates into CASRESGIYSNQPQHF.

The chain carries TRBV19 and TRBJ1-5; 9 bases agree with TRBD1. The germline CDR1 and CDR2 sequences are LNHDA and SQIVND (reference sequence). Trimming took 6 bases from V and 4 from J; bases not matched to a gene: 10. The CDR3 runs 16 residues. CDR3 protein: CASSKTGGSWNQPQHF. Written as DNA, the CDR3 is TGTGCCAGTAGCAAGACAGGGGGTAGTTGGAATCAGCCCCAGCATTTT.

The CDR3 nucleotides read TGTGCCAGCAGCCAAGGTGGCTTGCGGGGGAAATACAATGAGCAGTTCTTC. Translating gives CASSQGGLRGKYNEQFF. The J gene is TRBJ2-1, the V gene TRBV14; 7 nucleotides line up with TRBD2. Germline V lookup: CDR1 SGHDN, CDR2 FVKESK. The CDR3 runs to 17 residues. V shed 1 base and J 4 bases; nucleotides not matched to a gene: 10.

The V call is TRBV4-3, the J call TRBJ1-5, with 7 bases identical to TRBD1. Unmatched junction bases numbered 5, after V lost 1 base and J lost 5 bases. Germline V CDR1 and CDR2: LGHNA, YSLEER. The length of the CDR3 is 15 residues. In DNA form, the CDR3 reads TGCGCCAGCAGCCAAGGACAGGGTATCGATCAGCCCCAGCATTTT. It specifies CASSQGQGIDQPQHF.

V gene TRBV12-5 combines with J gene TRBJ1-5; TRBD1 might be the D (5 bases). Trimming took off 4 bases at V and 2 bases at J, with 9 bases between the two ends. Germline values: CDR1 LGHNT, CDR2 FRNRAP. The CDR3 totals 14 residues. For the CDR3, the DNA is TGTGCTAGTGGTTCCGCGGGGGGCAATCAGCCCCAGCATTTT. Protein sequence: CASGSAGGNQPQHF.

V is TRBV9 and J is TRBJ2-1; no definite D call. The CDR3 totals 14 residues. Trimming cost V 4 bases and J 2 bases, with 10 bases left between them. Germline V lookup: CDR1 SGDLS, CDR2 YYNGEE. The CDR3 coding sequence is TGTGCCAGCAGCAAGAAGAGCACCTACAATGAGCAGTTCTTC. Translated, it gives CASSKKSTYNEQFF.

V usage is TRBV5-4 and J usage is TRBJ1-1; 8 bases fit TRBD1. With V trimmed by 0 bases and J by 5 bases, 6 bases remained unmatched. Looked up from germline, CDR1 is SGHNT and CDR2 is YYREEE (reference sequence). The CDR3 consists of 15 residues. CDR3 sequence reads: CASSLVQGVGTEAFF. Written as DNA, the CDR3 is TGTGCCAGCAGCTTGGTACAGGGGGTGGGAACTGAAGCTTTCTTT.

V gene TRBV19 combines with J gene TRBJ1-2; TRBD1 agrees at 10 bases. The V segment lost 7 bases and the J segment 4 bases; nucleotides outside the gene matches: 9. Germline CDR1 and CDR2: LNHDA and SQIVND (reference sequence). The CDR3 length is 15 residues. The DNA of the CDR3 is TGTGCCAGTAATTCCGGGACAGGGGAGTTCTATGGCTACACCTTC. Its protein product is CASNSGTGEFYGYTF.

CDR3 protein: CASSLETGTRGEQYF. The CDR3 DNA sequence: TGCGCCAGCAGCTTGGAGACAGGGACTAGGGGCGAGCAGTACTTC. The rearrangement uses TRBV5-1 and TRBJ2-7; a possible D gene is TRBD2 (8 bases). Germline CDR1 reads SGHRS; CDR2 reads YFSETQ. The CDR3 covers 15 residues. The V gene lost 0 bases and the J gene lost 6 bases, with 16 bases spanning the gap.